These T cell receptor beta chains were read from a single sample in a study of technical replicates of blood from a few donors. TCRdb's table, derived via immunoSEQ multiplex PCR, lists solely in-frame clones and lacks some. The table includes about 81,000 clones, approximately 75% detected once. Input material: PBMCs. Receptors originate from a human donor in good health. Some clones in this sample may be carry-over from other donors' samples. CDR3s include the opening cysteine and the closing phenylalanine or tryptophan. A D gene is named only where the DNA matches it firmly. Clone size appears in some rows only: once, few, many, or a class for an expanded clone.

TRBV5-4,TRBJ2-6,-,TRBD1,TGTGCCAGCAGCGCAGGACAGGGGGCGGGTGGGGCCAACGTCCTGACTTTC,CASSAGQGAGGANVLTF
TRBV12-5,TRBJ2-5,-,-,TGTGCTAGTGGTTTGGGACTGCAAGAGACCCAGTACTTC,CASGLGLQETQYF
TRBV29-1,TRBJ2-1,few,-,TGCAGCGTTGGGGGGGTCGAGCAGTTCTTC,CSVGGVEQFF
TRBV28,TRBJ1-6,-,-,TGTGCCAGCAGTTTATACTACTCACCCCTCCACTTT,CASSLYYSPLHF
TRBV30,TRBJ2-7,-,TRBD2,TGTGCCTGTGGACTAGCCTTATCCTACGAGCAGTACTTC,CACGLALSYEQYF
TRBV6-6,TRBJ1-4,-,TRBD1,TGTGCCAGCAGTTACCCACAGGGGTCTAATGAAAAACTGTTTTTT,CASSYPQGSNEKLFF
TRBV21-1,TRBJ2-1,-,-,TGTGCCAGCAGCAACAAGACGGGACTCGGTTACAATGAGCAGTTCTTC,CASSNKTGLGYNEQFF
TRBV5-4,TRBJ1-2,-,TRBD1,TGTGCCAGCAGCAATAGGACAGGGGGCGTCTATGGCTACACCTTC,CASSNRTGGVYGYTF
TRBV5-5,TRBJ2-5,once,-,TGTGCCAGCAAGAAACAGGCGAACCAAGAGACCCAGTACTTC,CASKKQANQETQYF
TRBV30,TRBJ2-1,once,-,TGTGCCTGGAGTGTAGCGGAGCGGAACAATGAGCAGTTCTTC,CAWSVAERNNEQFF
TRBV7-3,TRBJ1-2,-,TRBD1,TGTGCCAGCAGCCCAGGACAGGGGCATGGCTACACCTTC,CASSPGQGHGYTF
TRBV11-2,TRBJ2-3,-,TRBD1,TGTGCCAGCAGCTCGCAGGGACAGCCCGGAGTGGATACGCAGTATTTT,CASSSQGQPGVDTQYF
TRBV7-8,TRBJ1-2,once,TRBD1,TGTGCCAGCAGCCCACTACTTGACAGGGATGGTGGCTACACCTTC,CASSPLLDRDGGYTF
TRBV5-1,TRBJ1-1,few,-,TGCGCCAGCAGCTTGTCAGTTCCAAACACTGAAGCTTTCTTT,CASSLSVPNTEAFF
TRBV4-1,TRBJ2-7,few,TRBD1,TGCGCCAGCAGCCCCTCGACAGGGGGCTACGAGCAGTACTTC,CASSPSTGGYEQYF
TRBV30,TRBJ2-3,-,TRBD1,TGTGCCTGGAGCCCTGGGACAGGGCCCACAGATACGCAGTATTTT,CAWSPGTGPTDTQYF
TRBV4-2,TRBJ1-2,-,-,TGTGCCAGCAGCCAAGTGGGTGGAGGTAGGGATGGCTACACCTTC,CASSQVGGGRDGYTF
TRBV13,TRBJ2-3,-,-,TGTGCCAGCAGCTTAGATGGGCTAGCGCCCACAGATACGCAGTATTTT,CASSLDGLAPTDTQYF
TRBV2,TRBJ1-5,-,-,TGTGCCAGCAGTGAAGTGACTGGAGATCAGCCCCAGCATTTT,CASSEVTGDQPQHF
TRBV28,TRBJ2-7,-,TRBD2,TGTGCCAGCAGTATAATAGGACTAGCGGGGGGGGCTGGCGAGCAGTACTTC,CASSIIGLAGGAGEQYF
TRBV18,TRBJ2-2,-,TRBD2,TGTGCCAGCTCACCCCGCGGGGGGACCGGGGAGCTGTTTTTT,CASSPRGGTGELFF
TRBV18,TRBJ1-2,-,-,TGTGCCAGCTCACCGAAACAGGATACTAACTATGGCTACACCTTC,CASSPKQDTNYGYTF
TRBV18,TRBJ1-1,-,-,TGTGCCAGCTCCTTTAGGGGTAACACTGAAGCTTTCTTT,CASSFRGNTEAFF
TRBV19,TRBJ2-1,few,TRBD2,TGTGCCAGTAGTGTCCGGGACGGGAGGAATGAGCAGTTCTTC,CASSVRDGRNEQFF
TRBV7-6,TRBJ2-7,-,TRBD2,TGTGCCAGCAGCTTAGGTGACGGCGGGAGGGCCTTCAACGAGCAGTACTTC,CASSLGDGGRAFNEQYF
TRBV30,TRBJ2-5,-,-,TGTGCCTGGAGTGGTACTCTCCCAGAGACCCAGTACTTC,CAWSGTLPETQYF
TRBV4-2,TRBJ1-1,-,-,TGTGCCAGCAGCCAAGAGGCGATCGGGACTGAAGCTTTCTTT,CASSQEAIGTEAFF
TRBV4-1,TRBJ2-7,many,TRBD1,TGCGCCAGCAGCCAAGATTCGGGACAGGGGTACGAGCAGTACTTC,CASSQDSGQGYEQYF
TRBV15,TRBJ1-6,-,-,TGTGCCACCGGGGATCGGGGTAATAATTCACCCCTCCACTTT,CATGDRGNNSPLHF
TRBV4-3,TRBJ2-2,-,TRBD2,TGCGCCAGCAGCCCCAGACTAGCGGGGGGACCAGGCGATACCGGGGAGCTGTTTTTT,CASSPRLAGGPGDTGELFF
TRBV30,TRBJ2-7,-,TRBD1,TGTGCCTGGAGTACGGGACAGGGCTTCCACGAGCAGTACTTC,CAWSTGQGFHEQYF
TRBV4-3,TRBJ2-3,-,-,TGCGCCAGCAGCCAAGCCTTCGAGCGAGTAGCGCAGTATTTT,CASSQAFERVAQYF
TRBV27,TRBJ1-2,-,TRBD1,TGTGCCAGCAGTTTCCAGGGGGGCTATGGCTACACCTTC,CASSFQGGYGYTF
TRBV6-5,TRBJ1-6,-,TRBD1,TGTGCCAGCCGCAGGGGGCGACATAATTCACCCCTCCACTTT,CASRRGRHNSPLHF
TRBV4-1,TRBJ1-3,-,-,TGCGCCAGCAGCCAGCGGCAGGGGAACTCTGGAAACACCATATATTTT,CASSQRQGNSGNTIYF
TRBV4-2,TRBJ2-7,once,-,TGTGCCAGCAGCCAAGCTCTACGGGGAGGAGGGCACGAGCAGTACTTC,CASSQALRGGGHEQYF
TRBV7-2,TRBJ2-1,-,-,TGTGCCAGCAGCCCCCGGGTGGTCTACAATGAGCAGTTCTTC,CASSPRVVYNEQFF
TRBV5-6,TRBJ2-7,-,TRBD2,TGTGCCAGCAGCAGAGGACTAGCGGGCTACGAGCAGTACTTC,CASSRGLAGYEQYF
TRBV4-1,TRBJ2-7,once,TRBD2,TGCGCCAGCAGCCATACGCCGCGGGAGGAGGACGAGCAGTACTTC,CASSHTPREEDEQYF
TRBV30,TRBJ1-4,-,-,TGTGCCTGGAGTGTACTAAAGAATGAAAAACTGTTTTTT,CAWSVLKNEKLFF
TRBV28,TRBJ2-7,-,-,TGTGCCAGCAGTCCCCAACATCCGGGAACCTACGAGCAGTACTTC,CASSPQHPGTYEQYF
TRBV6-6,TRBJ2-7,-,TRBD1,TGTGCCAGCAACGAAAGGGGGCGCGAGCAGTACTTC,CASNERGREQYF
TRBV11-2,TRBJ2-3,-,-,TGTGCCAGCAGCTTAGTTTTGGGTCAGGCCACGGATACGCAGTATTTT,CASSLVLGQATDTQYF
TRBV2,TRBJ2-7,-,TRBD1,TGTGCCAGCAGTAGGGACAGGGGGCAATCCTACGAGCAGTACTTC,CASSRDRGQSYEQYF
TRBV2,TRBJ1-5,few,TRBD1,TGTGCCAGCAACAGGGGCGGAAGCAATCAGCCCCAGCATTTT,CASNRGGSNQPQHF
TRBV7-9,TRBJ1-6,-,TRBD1,TGTGCCGGAAGGACAGGTCGTGATTCACCCCTCCACTTT,CAGRTGRDSPLHF
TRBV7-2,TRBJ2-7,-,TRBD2,TGTGCCAGCAGCTTCCTAGCGGGACCGACCTACGAGCAGTACTTC,CASSFLAGPTYEQYF
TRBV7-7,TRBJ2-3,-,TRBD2,TGTGCCAGCAGCCCCACTAGCGAAGATACGCAGTATTTT,CASSPTSEDTQYF
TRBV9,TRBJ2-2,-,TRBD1,TGTGCCAGCAGCCCCCGGGACAGTACGACCGGGGAGCTGTTTTTT,CASSPRDSTTGELFF
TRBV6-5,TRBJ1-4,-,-,TGTGCCAGCAGTCCGGAACAGGGACGGGAAAAACTGTTTTTT,CASSPEQGREKLFF
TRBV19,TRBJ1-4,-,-,TGTGCCAGCTCGAGAAGGGGTGGTAATGAAAAACTGTTTTTT,CASSRRGGNEKLFF